This T cell receptor (beta chain) was sequenced during a study of T cells after yellow fever vaccination. TCRdb reprocessed the 5' RACE reads with MiXCR, giving one entry per CDR3 protein. The table includes 500,000 to 650,000 distinct CDR3 sequences, 9% to 15% detected once. There are a few counts of this clonotype. Germline values: CDR1 GTSNPN, CDR2 SVGIG (reference sequence). The CDR3 runs to 13 residues. V gave up 4 bases and J gave up 4 bases, with 11 bases separating them. The receptor's source is a man under 40 who received the YFV17D yellow fever vaccine. The chain is built from TRBV30 and TRBJ2-1; D call uncertain. The sequenced sample was PBMCs, obtained on the day of the yellow fever booster vaccination. This CDR3 is CAWTVTPYNEQFF. The CDR3 nucleotides are TGTGCCTGGACAGTGACTCCGTACAATGAGCAGTTCTTC.